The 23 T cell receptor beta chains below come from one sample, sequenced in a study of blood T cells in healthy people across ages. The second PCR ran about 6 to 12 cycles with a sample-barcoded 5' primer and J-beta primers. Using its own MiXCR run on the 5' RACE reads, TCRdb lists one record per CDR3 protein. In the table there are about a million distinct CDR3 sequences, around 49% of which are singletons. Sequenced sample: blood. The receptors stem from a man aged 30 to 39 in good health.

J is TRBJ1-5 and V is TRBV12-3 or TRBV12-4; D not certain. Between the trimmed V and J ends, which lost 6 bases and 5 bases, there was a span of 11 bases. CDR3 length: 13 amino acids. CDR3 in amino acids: CASSHHLYQPQHF. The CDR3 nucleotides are TGTGCCAGCAGCCATCATTTATATCAGCCCCAGCATTTT.

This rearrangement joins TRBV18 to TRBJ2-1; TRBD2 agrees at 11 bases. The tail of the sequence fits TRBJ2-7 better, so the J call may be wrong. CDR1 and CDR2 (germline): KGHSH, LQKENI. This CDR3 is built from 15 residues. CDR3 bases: TGTGCCAGCTCACCTCTAGCGGGAGGCTACAATGAGCAGTACTTC. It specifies CASSPLAGGYNEQYF.

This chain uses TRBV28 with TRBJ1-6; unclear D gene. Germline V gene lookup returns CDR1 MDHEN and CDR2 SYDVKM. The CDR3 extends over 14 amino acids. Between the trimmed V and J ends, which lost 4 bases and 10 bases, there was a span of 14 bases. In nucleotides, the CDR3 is TGTGCCAGCAGTTCCGGCGTACGCGGGTCACCCCTCCACTTT. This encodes CASSSGVRGSPLHF. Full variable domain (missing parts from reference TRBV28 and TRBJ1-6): DVKVTQSSRYLVKRTGEKVFLECVQDMDHENMFWYRQDPGLGLRLIYFSYDVKMKEKGDIPEGYSVSREKKERFSLILESASTNQTSMYLCASSSGVRGSPLHFGNGTRLTVT.

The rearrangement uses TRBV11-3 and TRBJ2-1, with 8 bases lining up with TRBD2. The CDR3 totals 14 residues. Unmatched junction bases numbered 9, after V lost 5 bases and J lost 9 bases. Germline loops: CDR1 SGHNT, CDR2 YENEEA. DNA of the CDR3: TGTGCCAGCAGCACGGGACTAGGTGGGGGTGAGCAGTTCTTC. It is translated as CASSTGLGGGEQFF.

The CDR3 loop reads CASSEHRTGNYEQYF. The CDR3 nucleotides are TGTGCCAGCAGTGAACATCGGACAGGGAATTACGAGCAGTACTTC. The V and J genes are TRBV2 and TRBJ2-7, with 8 bases lining up with TRBD1. The germline V gene encodes CDR1 SNHLY and CDR2 FYNNEI. This CDR3 spans 15 amino acids. The ends lost 2 bases at V and 4 bases at J; junction bases unmatched: 7.

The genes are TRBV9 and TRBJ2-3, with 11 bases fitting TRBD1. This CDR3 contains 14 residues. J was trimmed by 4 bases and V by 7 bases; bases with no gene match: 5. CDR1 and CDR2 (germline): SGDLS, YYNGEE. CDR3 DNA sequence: TGTGCCAGCGAAGGGACAGGGGGTGCAGATACGCAGTATTTT. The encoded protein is CASEGTGGADTQYF.

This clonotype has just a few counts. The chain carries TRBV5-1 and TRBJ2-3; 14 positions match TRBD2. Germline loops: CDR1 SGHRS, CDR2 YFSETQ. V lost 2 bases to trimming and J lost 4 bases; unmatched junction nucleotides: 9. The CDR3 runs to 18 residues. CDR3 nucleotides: TGCGCCAGCAGCTTCTCCGGGACTAGCGGGGGCGGCGCAGATACGCAGTATTTT. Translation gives CASSFSGTSGGGADTQYF.

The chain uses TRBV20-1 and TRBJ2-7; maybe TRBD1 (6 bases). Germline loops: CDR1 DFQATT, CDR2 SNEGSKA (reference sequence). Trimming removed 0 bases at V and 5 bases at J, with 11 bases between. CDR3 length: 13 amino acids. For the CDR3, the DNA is TGCAGTGCTAGAGACCAGGGGTTGCACGAGCAGTACTTC. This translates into CSARDQGLHEQYF.

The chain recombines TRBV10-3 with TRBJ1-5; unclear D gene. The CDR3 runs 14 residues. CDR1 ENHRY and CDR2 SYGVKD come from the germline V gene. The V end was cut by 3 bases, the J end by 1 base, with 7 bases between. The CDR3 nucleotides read TGTGCCATCAGTGACCGGACCAGCAATCAGCCCCAGCATTTT. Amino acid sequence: CAISDRTSNQPQHF.

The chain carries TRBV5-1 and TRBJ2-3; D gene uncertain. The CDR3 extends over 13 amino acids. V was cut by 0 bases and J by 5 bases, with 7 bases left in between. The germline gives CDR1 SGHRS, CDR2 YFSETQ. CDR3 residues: CASSLDLGDTQYF. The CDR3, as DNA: TGCGCCAGCAGCTTGGATCTGGGAGATACGCAGTATTTT.

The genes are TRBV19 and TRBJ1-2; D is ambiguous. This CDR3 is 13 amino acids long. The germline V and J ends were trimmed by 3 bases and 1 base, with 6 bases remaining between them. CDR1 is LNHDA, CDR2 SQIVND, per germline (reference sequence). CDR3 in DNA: TGTGCCAGTAGTATCACAGATAACTATGGCTACACCTTC. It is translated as CASSITDNYGYTF.

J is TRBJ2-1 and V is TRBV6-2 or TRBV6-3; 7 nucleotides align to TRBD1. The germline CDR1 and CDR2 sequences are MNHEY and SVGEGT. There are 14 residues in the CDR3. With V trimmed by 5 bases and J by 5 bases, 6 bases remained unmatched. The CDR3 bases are TGTGCCAGCAGTCCCCGGGACAGAAACAATGAGCAGTTCTTC. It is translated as CASSPRDRNNEQFF.

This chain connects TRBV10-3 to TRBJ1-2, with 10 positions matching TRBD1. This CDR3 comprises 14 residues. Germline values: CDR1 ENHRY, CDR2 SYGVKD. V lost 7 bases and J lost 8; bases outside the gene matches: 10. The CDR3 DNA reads TGTGCCATCACCCCGACAGGGGGCGATGGAGGCTACACCTTC. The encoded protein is CAITPTGGDGGYTF.

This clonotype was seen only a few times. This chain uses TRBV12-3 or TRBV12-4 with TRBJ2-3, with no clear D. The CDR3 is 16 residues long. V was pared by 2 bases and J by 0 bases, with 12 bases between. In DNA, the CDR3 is TGTGCCAGCAGTTTAAGTCATAGGAAGAGCACAGATACGCAGTATTTT. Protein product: CASSLSHRKSTDTQYF.

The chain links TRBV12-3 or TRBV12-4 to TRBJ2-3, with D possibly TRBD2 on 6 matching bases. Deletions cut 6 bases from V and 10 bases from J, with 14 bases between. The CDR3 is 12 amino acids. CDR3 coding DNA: TGTGCCAGCAGGATGGGACCGGGAGCGCAGTATTTT. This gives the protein CASRMGPGAQYF.

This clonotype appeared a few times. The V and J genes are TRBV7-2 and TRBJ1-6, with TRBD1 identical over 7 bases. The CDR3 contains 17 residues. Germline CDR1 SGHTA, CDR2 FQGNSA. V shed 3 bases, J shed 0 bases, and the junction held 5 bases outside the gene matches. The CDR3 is CASSFGTDVSYNSPLHF. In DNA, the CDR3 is TGTGCCAGCAGCTTCGGGACAGATGTCTCCTATAATTCACCCCTCCACTTT.

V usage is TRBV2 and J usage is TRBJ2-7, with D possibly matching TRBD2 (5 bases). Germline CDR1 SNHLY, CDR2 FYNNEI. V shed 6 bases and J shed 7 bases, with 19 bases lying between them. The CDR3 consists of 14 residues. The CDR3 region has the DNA TGTGCCAGCAGCCAAAGCGGACCGTCGAAAGAGCAGTACTTC. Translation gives CASSQSGPSKEQYF.

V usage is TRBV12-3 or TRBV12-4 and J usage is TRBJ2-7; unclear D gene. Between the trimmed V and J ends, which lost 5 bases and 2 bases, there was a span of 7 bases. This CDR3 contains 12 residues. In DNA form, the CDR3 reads TGTGCCAGCAGTCTCCAGCCCTACGAGCAGTACTTC. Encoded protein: CASSLQPYEQYF.

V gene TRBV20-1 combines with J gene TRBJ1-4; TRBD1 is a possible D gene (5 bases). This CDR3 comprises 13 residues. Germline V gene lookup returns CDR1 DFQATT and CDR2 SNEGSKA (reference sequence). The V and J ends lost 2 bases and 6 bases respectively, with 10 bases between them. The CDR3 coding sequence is TGCAGTGCTAGACAGGGAAACCATGAAAAACTGTTTTTT. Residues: CSARQGNHEKLFF.

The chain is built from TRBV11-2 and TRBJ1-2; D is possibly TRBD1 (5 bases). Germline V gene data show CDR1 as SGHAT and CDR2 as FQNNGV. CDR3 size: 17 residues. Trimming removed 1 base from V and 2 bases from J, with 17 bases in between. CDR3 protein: CASSLASGLKANYGYTF. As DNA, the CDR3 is TGTGCCAGCAGCTTAGCCTCGGGACTCAAAGCGAACTATGGCTACACCTTC.

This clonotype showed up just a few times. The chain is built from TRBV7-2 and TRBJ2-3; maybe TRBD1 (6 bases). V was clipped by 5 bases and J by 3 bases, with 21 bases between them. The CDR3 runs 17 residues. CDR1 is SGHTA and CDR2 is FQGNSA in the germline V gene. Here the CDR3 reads CASSLSPLQGVTDTQYF. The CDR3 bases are TGTGCCAGCAGCCTATCCCCTCTACAGGGAGTGACAGATACGCAGTATTTT. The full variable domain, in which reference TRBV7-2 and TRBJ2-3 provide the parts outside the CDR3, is GAGVSQSPSNKVTEKGKDVELRCDPISGHTALYWYRQSLGQGLEFLIYFQGNSAPDKSGLPSDRFSAERTGGSVSTLTIQRTQQEDSAVYLCASSLSPLQGVTDTQYFGPGTRLTVL.

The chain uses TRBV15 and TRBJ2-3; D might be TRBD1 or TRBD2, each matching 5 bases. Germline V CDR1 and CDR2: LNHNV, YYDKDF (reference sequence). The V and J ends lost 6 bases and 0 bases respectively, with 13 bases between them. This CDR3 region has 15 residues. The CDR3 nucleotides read TGTGCCACCAGACGGGGCAGTACTAGCACAGATACGCAGTATTTT. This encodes CATRRGSTSTDTQYF.

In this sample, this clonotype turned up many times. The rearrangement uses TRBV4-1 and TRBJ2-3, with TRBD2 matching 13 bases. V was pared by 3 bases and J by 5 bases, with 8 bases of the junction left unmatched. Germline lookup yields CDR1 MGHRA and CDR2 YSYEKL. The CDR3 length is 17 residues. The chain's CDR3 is CASSHPGLAGDIDTQYF. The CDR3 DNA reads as TGCGCCAGCAGCCATCCCGGACTAGCGGGGGATATAGATACGCAGTATTTT.